This passage covers 19 T cell receptor beta chains from one sample sequenced in a study of T cells in Graves' hyperthyroidism and ophthalmopathy. Amplification of TCR beta CDR3 regions used RNA as the template. Initially, a first-round RT-PCR of the TCR CDR3 employed the HTBI primer set. Each CDR3 protein is one row after TCRdb ran MiXCR on the multiplex PCR reads. The sample consists of 300,000 to 450,000 distinct CDR3 sequences, around 14% of them appearing once. Input material: blood. The receptors come from a woman aged 18-29 years with Graves' hyperthyroidism that later progressed to Graves' ophthalmopathy.

In its sample, this clonotype was seen many times. The V call is TRBV11-2, the J call TRBJ2-5; D not certain. Germline V gives CDR1 SGHAT, CDR2 FQNNGV. The V end was cut by 0 bases, the J end by 2 bases, with 4 bases between. CDR3 size: 13 residues. Here the CDR3 reads CASSLDWQETQYF. The CDR3 DNA reads as TGTGCCAGCAGCTTAGATTGGCAAGAGACCCAGTACTTC. The complete variable domain, with remaining parts taken from reference TRBV11-2 and TRBJ2-5, reads EAGVAQSPRYKIIEKRQSVAFWCNPISGHATLYWYQQILGQGPKLLIQFQNNGVVDDSQLPKDRFSAERLKGVDSTLKIQPAKLEDSAVYLCASSLDWQETQYFGPGTRLLVL.

A few counts support this clonotype. Being one base from a much bigger clone, this may be a read error. The chain carries TRBV6-1 and TRBJ2-3, with TRBD1 matching 11 bases. In germline, CDR1 is MNHNS, CDR2 SASEGT. V was clipped by 7 bases and J by 4 bases; unmatched bases: 10. This CDR3 is built from 16 residues. The CDR3 reads CASTLCPGQGADTQYF. The CDR3 DNA is TGTGCCAGCACCCTCTGCCCGGGACAGGGGGCAGATACGCAGTATTTT.

This clonotype was detected ten times or more. The chain has TRBV3-1 and TRBJ2-1, with D tentatively TRBD2 (7 bases). This CDR3 has 15 residues. The V and J ends lost 4 bases and 8 bases respectively, with 18 bases between them. Germline CDR1 and CDR2: LGHDT and YNNKEL (reference sequence). In DNA form, the CDR3 reads TGTGCCAGCAGCCCGACGGGGAGGGGGTTGGATGAGCAGTTCTTC. Translating gives CASSPTGRGLDEQFF.

Many counts were recorded for this clonotype. The genes are TRBV20-1 and TRBJ2-7, with D unclear. Germline V lookup: CDR1 DFQATT, CDR2 SNEGSKA (reference sequence). V shed 3 bases and J shed 3 bases, with 9 bases lying between them. This CDR3 spans 12 amino acids. The CDR3 DNA follows: TGCAGTGCTAGTAGGCCGGACTACGAGCAGTACTTC. This encodes CSASRPDYEQYF.

As for this clonotype: Just one base apart from a much larger clone, this may be a read error. The V gene is TRBV18, the J gene TRBJ2-7, with 7 bases lining up with TRBD1. V gave up 2 bases and J gave up 5 bases; unmatched junction bases: 9. Germline-derived CDR1 and CDR2 are KGHSH and LQKENI. The CDR3 extends over 15 amino acids. CDR3 bases: TGTGCCAGCTCACCAGGGGGACAGTGGATGGACGAGCAGTACTTC. Translated: CASSPGGQWMDEQYF.

This clonotype has ten or more counts. The chain uses TRBV6-1 and TRBJ2-2; 8 bases agree with TRBD2. In germline, CDR1 is MNHNS, CDR2 SASEGT. Losses at the gene ends were 7 bases for V and 3 bases for J; bases not matched to a gene: 7. The CDR3 length is 15 residues. The CDR3, as DNA: TGTGCCAGCACCGAGGGTAGCGGGGACACCGGGGAGCTGTTTTTT. This sequence encodes CASTEGSGDTGELFF.

This clonotype was observed a handful of times. The chain uses TRBV27 and TRBJ2-7; 11 bases are shared with TRBD2. The germline V gene has CDR1 MNHEY and CDR2 SMNVEV (reference sequence). The length of the CDR3 is 13 residues. The V and J ends lost 5 bases and 6 bases, in that order; junction bases with no gene match: 3. The CDR3 nucleotides read TGTGCCAGCAGTCAGGGACTAGCGGTCGAGCAGTACTTC. Residues: CASSQGLAVEQYF.

This clonotype was picked up many times. V is TRBV28 and J is TRBJ1-1; D remains unclear. Trimming removed 8 bases from V and 3 bases from J, with 16 bases in between. This CDR3 region has 14 residues. Germline V lookup: CDR1 MDHEN, CDR2 SYDVKM. CDR3 DNA sequence: TGTGCCAGCCTTTCCCCGGGATTACACACTGAAGCTTTCTTT. This translates into CASLSPGLHTEAFF. Combining the CDR3 with reference TRBV28 and TRBJ1-1 gives the whole variable domain DVKVTQSSRYLVKRTGEKVFLECVQDMDHENMFWYRQDPGLGLRLIYFSYDVKMKEKGDIPEGYSVSREKKERFSLILESASTNQTSMYLCASLSPGLHTEAFFGQGTRLTVV.

For this clonotype: A much larger clone differs from this one at a single base, so this may be a read error. The rearrangement links TRBV20-1 to TRBJ2-7; D is perhaps TRBD2 (6 bases). CDR1 and CDR2 from the germline V gene are DFQATT and SNEGSKA (reference sequence). The CDR3 spans 13 residues. Between the trimmed V and J ends, which lost 7 bases and 2 bases, there was a span of 15 bases. The CDR3 region is CSVEVRGPYEQYF. DNA of the CDR3: TGCAGTGTTGAAGTGCGGGGTCCCTACGAGCAGTACTTC.

This clonotype was detected ten times or more. This sequence joins TRBV11-2 and TRBJ2-7, with TRBD2 identical over 8 bases. This CDR3 region has 13 residues. J gave up 6 bases and V 8 bases, and 9 bases lay outside the gene matches. The germline gives CDR1 SGHAT, CDR2 FQNNGV. The CDR3 region is CASGREDLSEQYF. For the CDR3, the DNA is TGTGCCAGCGGGCGGGAGGATTTGAGCGAGCAGTACTTC.

This clonotype has at least ten counts. The chain is built from TRBV30 and TRBJ2-1; D ambiguous. CDR1 is GTSNPN, CDR2 SVGIG, per germline (reference sequence). The CDR3 length is 13 residues. With 2 bases removed from V and 7 bases from J, the gap between germline ends came to 12 bases. CDR3 loop: CAWSLVVRNEQFF. CDR3 bases: TGTGCCTGGAGTCTTGTGGTCCGGAATGAGCAGTTCTTC.

The V and J genes are TRBV6-1 and TRBJ1-2; a weak D match, TRBD1 (5 bases). CDR3 length: 18 residues. V dropped 1 base and J dropped 6 bases, with 24 bases sitting between them. The V gene's germline CDR1 is MNHNS and CDR2 SASEGT. The CDR3 bases are TGTGCCAGCAGTGAAGGGGGCTTCAGGGCGGGTGCTCTGGATGGCTACACCTTC. This translates into CASSEGGFRAGALDGYTF.

In this sample, this clonotype turned up many times. V and J are TRBV20-1 and TRBJ2-6; weak D call: TRBD1 (6 bases). V was clipped by 0 bases and J by 0 bases, with 9 bases between them. Germline assignment: CDR1 DFQATT and CDR2 SNEGSKA (reference sequence). This CDR3 contains 16 residues. This CDR3 is CSARDQGGSGANVLTF. The DNA for the CDR3 is TGCAGTGCTAGAGATCAAGGGGGCTCTGGGGCCAACGTCCTGACTTTC.

This clonotype was recorded at least ten times. The chain uses TRBV5-1 and TRBJ1-1; 8 bases map to TRBD1. This CDR3 contains 16 residues. Trimming took 0 bases from V and 2 from J; bases not matched to a gene: 6. Germline lookup yields CDR1 SGHRS and CDR2 YFSETQ. CDR3 sequence (DNA): TGCGCCAGCAGCTTGGCCGTAGGACAGGGAAACACTGAAGCTTTCTTT. This gives the protein CASSLAVGQGNTEAFF.

This clonotype was found many times. This chain links TRBV20-1 with TRBJ2-7; 9 nucleotides align to TRBD2. Germline trimming cut 6 bases from V and 2 bases from J; bases unmatched to any gene: 8. The germline gives CDR1 DFQATT, CDR2 SNEGSKA (reference sequence). This CDR3 has 14 residues. This chain's CDR3 is CSAPWREGPYEQYF. The CDR3, as DNA: TGCAGTGCCCCTTGGCGGGAGGGCCCCTACGAGCAGTACTTC.

This clonotype was seen more than once but under ten times. The gene calls are TRBV7-2 and TRBJ1-2, with D possibly being TRBD1 (5 bases). Trimming left V 6 bases short and J 8 bases short, with 19 bases between. The germline V gene has CDR1 SGHTA and CDR2 FQGNSA. The CDR3 has 14 amino acids. CDR3 sequence reads: CASSPDITLRGYTF. In DNA form, the CDR3 reads TGTGCCAGCAGTCCGGACATCACCCTTCGGGGCTACACCTTC. Drawing the rest from reference TRBV7-2 and TRBJ1-2, the complete variable domain is GAGVSQSPSNKVTEKGKDVELRCDPISGHTALYWYRQSLGQGLEFLIYFQGNSAPDKSGLPSDRFSAERTGGSVSTLTIQRTQQEDSAVYLCASSPDITLRGYTFGSGTRLTVV.

This clonotype was seen only a few times. DNA of the CDR3: TGCGCCAGCAGCTTAACTTACCTCGGGACAGCATACAATGAGCAGTTCTTC. Translation gives CASSLTYLGTAYNEQFF. V and J are TRBV5-1 and TRBJ2-1; 7 bases line up with TRBD1. Germline-derived CDR1 and CDR2 are SGHRS and YFSETQ. CDR3 length equals 17 residues. V gave up 2 bases and J gave up 4 bases; unmatched junction bases: 12.

This clonotype was counted ten times or more. The chain uses TRBV5-1 and TRBJ1-2; 9 positions match TRBD1. V lost 7 bases and J lost 4; bases outside the gene matches: 14. This CDR3 contains 16 residues. The germline V gene encodes CDR1 SGHRS and CDR2 YFSETQ. The CDR3 region is CASLGQGSHPPYGYTF. CDR3 sequence (DNA): TGCGCCAGCCTAGGACAGGGGAGCCATCCCCCCTATGGCTACACCTTC.

This chain joins TRBV6-8 and TRBJ1-1; TRBD1 aligns across 8 bases. The CDR3 extends over 15 amino acids. V dropped 2 bases and J dropped 1; count of bases not matched to a gene: 3. Germline CDR1 reads MNHGY; CDR2 reads SAAAGT. The DNA for the CDR3 is TGTGCCAGCAGTTACCAGGGGGCGGGGAACACTGAAGCTTTCTTT. It codes for CASSYQGAGNTEAFF.